There are many counts of the clone carrying this T cell receptor beta chain. The entry originates in a study of T cells in Graves' hyperthyroidism and ophthalmopathy. RNA transcripts yielded amplified TCR beta CDR3 regions. The TCR CDR3 was amplified in a first-round RT-PCR using the HTBI primer set. Via MiXCR, TCRdb re-called the multiplex PCR reads, giving one row per CDR3 protein. The data show more than 350,000 distinct CDR3 sequences, 12% to 15% seen once. Germline assignment: CDR1 GTSNPN and CDR2 SVGIG (reference sequence). Between the trimmed V and J ends, which lost 0 bases and 12 bases, there was a span of 12 bases. The CDR3 runs to 12 residues. Ophthalmopathy cases met thresholds of Clinical Activity Score at least 3, NOSPECS grade at least 4 and duration under 3 months.

The chain combines TRBV30 with TRBJ2-1, with D uncertain. The sample taken for sequencing was blood. The TCR was taken from a woman aged 60-75 years with Graves' ophthalmopathy. CDR3 coding DNA: TGTGCCTGGAGTGTATACCTACCCCTGCAGTTCTTC. It is translated as CAWSVYLPLQFF.